The 3 T cell receptor beta chains below all came from one sample that was sequenced in a study of T cell repertoires in cytomegalovirus infection. TCRdb re-analysed the reads in MiXCR, keeping a single row per CDR3 protein. This sample has about 230,000 distinct CDR3 sequences, with approximately 6.7% found just once. Sequenced input: PBMCs. Receptors originate from a human donor in good health (CMV status not recorded). Some clones in this sample may be carry-over from other donors' samples.

In this sample, this clonotype turned up many times. The chain links TRBV6-6 to TRBJ1-1; possible D gene TRBD1, 6 bases. This CDR3 spans 13 amino acids. Germline lookup yields CDR1 MNHNY and CDR2 SVGAGI (reference sequence). Trimming removed 4 bases from V and 2 bases from J, with 8 bases in between. CDR3 protein: CASSWDINTEAFF. CDR3 sequence (DNA): TGTGCCAGCAGTTGGGACATAAACACTGAAGCTTTCTTT.

The chain employs TRBV30 and TRBJ1-2; D is uncertain. The CDR3 runs 12 residues. The germline V gene encodes CDR1 GTSNPN and CDR2 SVGIG (reference sequence). V was shortened by 1 base and J by 7 bases, with 10 bases between the two germline ends. CDR3 region: CAWSALPVGYTF. The CDR3, as DNA: TGTGCCTGGAGTGCGCTGCCAGTTGGCTACACCTTC.

This clonotype occurred many times. The genes are TRBV6-2 or TRBV6-3 and TRBJ2-5; 7 bases align to TRBD2. The germline gives CDR1 MNHEY, CDR2 SVGEGT. This CDR3 is 14 amino acids long. V trimming: 5 bases; J trimming: 4 bases; junction bases outside the gene matches: 7. The CDR3 sequence: CASSPWTRGETQYF. Here the CDR3 DNA reads TGTGCCAGCAGTCCCTGGACTAGGGGAGAGACCCAGTACTTC.